Listed below are T cell receptor beta chains from one sample, sequenced in a study of T cell responses to AZD1222 COVID-19 vaccine. Data came from immunoSEQ multiplex PCR; TCRdb stores just in-frame clones and leaves some out. This table holds around 63,000 clones, over 75% found once. Material: peripheral blood, obtained on day 0 of AZD1222 vaccination. All receptors derive from an adult in good health. Each CDR3 is given with its conserved first and last residue. The D gene is left open where the match is weak. Part of the rows lack a size; the others show once, few, many or a class for expanded clones.

j_call v_call cdr3_length clone_size d_call cdr3_aa cdr3_nt
TRBJ1-6 TRBV7-8 15 NA TRBD1 CASSPQRQGGSPLHF TGTGCCAGCAGCCCGCAAAGACAGGGTGGATCACCCCTCCACTTT
TRBJ2-7 TRBV6-5 12 NA NA CASSSRGDEQYF TGTGCCAGCAGTTCACGCGGGGACGAGCAGTACTTC
TRBJ2-4 TRBV20-1 18 NA NA CSASRGGSPPIAKNIQYF TGCAGTGCTAGTAGGGGGGGCTCCCCGCCAATAGCCAAAAACATTCAGTACTTC
TRBJ1-1 TRBV5-4 15 NA TRBD1 CASSANWDRNTEAFF TGTGCCAGCAGCGCTAACTGGGACAGGAACACTGAAGCTTTCTTT
TRBJ1-4 TRBV15 15 once NA CATSRGDGGNEKLFF TGTGCCACCAGCAGAGGGGACGGAGGAAATGAAAAACTGTTTTTT
TRBJ1-1 TRBV15 13 NA NA CATSTRPNTEAFF TGTGCCACCAGCACGAGACCGAACACTGAAGCTTTCTTT
TRBJ1-6 TRBV18 14 NA NA CASSPQGRLSPLHF TGTGCCAGCTCACCCCAAGGCCGGCTTTCACCCCTCCACTTT
TRBJ1-4 TRBV10-2 14 NA TRBD1 CASRRDRNNEKLFF TGCGCCAGCAGGAGGGACAGAAATAATGAAAAACTGTTTTTT
TRBJ1-1 TRBV7-9 16 NA NA CASSTTPTGGWTEAFF TGTGCCAGCAGCACTACGCCGACGGGGGGGTGGACTGAAGCTTTCTTT
TRBJ1-1 TRBV28 13 NA NA CASSPRRYTEAFF TGTGCCAGCAGTCCTCGACGATACACTGAAGCTTTCTTT
TRBJ2-3 TRBV28 14 NA TRBD2 CASSPGGSTDTQYF TGTGCCAGCAGTCCGGGGGGGAGCACAGATACGCAGTATTTT
TRBJ1-5 TRBV12-5 20 once NA CASGLALPGHQPDSNQPQHF TGTGCTAGTGGTTTGGCGCTGCCGGGACACCAACCTGATAGCAATCAGCCCCAGCATTTT
TRBJ1-4 TRBV27 12 few NA CASSYRNEKLFF TGTGCCAGCAGTTACAGAAATGAAAAACTGTTTTTT
TRBJ2-7 TRBV6-6 20 NA TRBD2 CASSASPGTSGGSSSYEQYF TGTGCCAGCAGCGCCTCCCCCGGGACTAGCGGGGGGTCGAGCTCCTACGAGCAGTACTTC
TRBJ1-1 TRBV11-2 16 NA TRBD1 CASSFWDRSLNTEAFF TGTGCCAGCAGCTTTTGGGACAGGAGTCTGAACACTGAAGCTTTCTTT
TRBJ1-1 TRBV20-1 13 NA NA CSASSLTNTEAFF TGCAGTGCTAGTTCCCTCACCAACACTGAAGCTTTCTTT